Each of the 11 T cell receptor beta chains below was sequenced from the same sample in a study of blood T cell repertoires in COVID-19. Profiling relied on immunoSEQ multiplex PCR, and the TCRdb table lists in-frame clones only, not all of them. The sample lists about 260,000 clones; approximately 84% were seen once. The specimen was peripheral blood. These TCRs come from an elderly woman with acute or convalescent COVID-19.

This clone was detected only once. The chain recombines TRBV29-1 with TRBJ2-2; tentatively, D is TRBD2 (5 bases). The germline V gene encodes CDR1 SQVTM and CDR2 ANQGSEA. The CDR3 contains 14 residues. Trimming removed 6 bases from V and 0 bases from J, with 11 bases in between. CDR3 loop: CSVGLSPNTGELFF. The CDR3 DNA sequence: TGCAGCGTCGGACTTTCCCCGAACACCGGGGAGCTGTTTTTT.

The chain is built from TRBV27 and TRBJ1-1, with 9 bases matching TRBD1. V trimming: 6 bases; J trimming: 3 bases; junction bases outside the gene matches: 8. Germline V gene data show CDR1 as MNHEY and CDR2 as SMNVEV (reference sequence). The CDR3 is made up of 15 amino acids. The CDR3 region is CASRLYRGPDTEAFF. DNA for the CDR3: TGTGCCAGCAGGCTTTACAGGGGGCCCGACACTGAAGCTTTCTTT.

As to this clone: Relative to the germline gene, one junction end is altered; a read error may explain this. V is TRBV6-1 and J is TRBJ2-4; 10 positions agree with TRBD2. Germline CDR1 and CDR2: MNHNS and SASEGT. The CDR3 runs to 16 residues. The CDR3 region has the DNA TGTGCCAGCAGTCAAGCGGGAGGGCCTAGCAAAAACATTCAGTACTTC. It yields the protein CASSQAGGPSKNIQYF.

This clone was seen only a few times. The chain combines TRBV19 with TRBJ2-7; 8 positions agree with TRBD1. The CDR3 consists of 16 residues. The V gene end was trimmed by 5 bases and the J gene end by 2 bases; junction bases not matched to a gene: 11. Germline V CDR1 and CDR2: LNHDA, SQIVND (reference sequence). The CDR3 region has the DNA TGTGCCAGTAGTTCCGCTGGACAGGGTGGGGCCTACGAGCAGTACTTC. Translation gives CASSSAGQGGAYEQYF.

The CDR3 nucleotides read TGTGCCAGCTCACAGACAGTATACACTGAAGCTTTCTTT. Translating it yields CASSQTVYTEAFF. This rearrangement joins TRBV18 to TRBJ1-1; tentatively, D is TRBD1 (5 bases). The V gene lost 4 bases and the J gene lost 3 bases, with 9 bases spanning the gap. Germline V gene sequence: CDR1 KGHSH, CDR2 LQKENI. The CDR3 is 13 amino acids. Variable domain in full (rest from reference TRBV18 and TRBJ1-1): NAGVMQNPRHLVRRRGQEARLRCSPMKGHSHVYWYRQLPEEGLKFMVYLQKENIIDESGMPKERFSAEFPKEGPSILRIQQVVRGDSAAYFCASSQTVYTEAFFGQGTRLTVV.

The CDR3 loop is CASSSVTGNYEQYF. CDR3 sequence (DNA): TGCGCCAGCAGCTCCGTGACAGGGAACTACGAGCAGTACTTC. V is TRBV5-1 and J is TRBJ2-7; 7 bases fit TRBD1. The CDR3 has 14 amino acids. Germline-derived CDR1 and CDR2 are SGHRS and YFSETQ. The V gene end was trimmed by 3 bases and the J gene end by 3 bases; junction bases not matched to a gene: 6.

This clone has a single count. The gene calls are TRBV11-2 and TRBJ1-2; D may be TRBD1 (6 bases). The CDR3 covers 12 residues. V was trimmed by 3 bases and J by 8 bases, leaving 10 bases between them. The germline gives CDR1 SGHAT, CDR2 FQNNGV. CDR3 bases: TGTGCCAGCAGCTTTAACAGGGACGGCTACACCTTC. Protein product: CASSFNRDGYTF. The full variable domain, with the rest looked up from reference TRBV11-2 and TRBJ1-2, is EAGVAQSPRYKIIEKRQSVAFWCNPISGHATLYWYQQILGQGPKLLIQFQNNGVVDDSQLPKDRFSAERLKGVDSTLKIQPAKLEDSAVYLCASSFNRDGYTFGSGTRLTVV.

The rearrangement uses TRBV7-3 and TRBJ2-5, with 8 bases that match TRBD2. The trim removed 2 bases at V and 5 bases at J, leaving 13 bases unmatched. The CDR3 loop spans 17 amino acids. Germline values: CDR1 SGHTA, CDR2 FQGTGA. The CDR3 DNA sequence: TGTGCCAGCAGCTTAGGAATTAGCGGGGAGCGGGGGGAGACCCAGTACTTC. Translation gives CASSLGISGERGETQYF.

V and J are TRBV10-3 and TRBJ2-3, with a weak D call TRBD1 (6 bases). V lost 10 bases, J lost 2 bases, and 13 bases lay in between. This CDR3 is 13 amino acids long. Looked up from germline, CDR1 is ENHRY and CDR2 is SYGVKD. The CDR3 DNA reads TGTGCCACCGGGACACCGTCCACAGATACGCAGTATTTT. Its protein product is CATGTPSTDTQYF.

This clone has only a few counts. V and J are TRBV11-3 and TRBJ2-5; D perhaps matches TRBD2 (5 bases). CDR3 length: 17 amino acids. Germline assignment: CDR1 SGHNT and CDR2 YENEEA. Trimming stripped 3 bases from V and 5 bases from J, with 22 bases between. CDR3 residues: CASSFTPSRERRETQYF. The DNA for the CDR3 is TGTGCCAGCAGCTTTACGCCGTCCCGGGAAAGAAGGGAGACCCAGTACTTC.

This clone has a single count. V gene TRBV6-5 combines with J gene TRBJ1-1, with TRBD1 matching 7 bases. Germline loops: CDR1 MNHEY, CDR2 SVGAGI. V trimming: 7 bases; J trimming: 6 bases; junction bases outside the gene matches: 11. The CDR3 runs to 14 residues. CDR3 in amino acids: CASTPTGSHAEAFF. CDR3 nucleotides: TGTGCCAGCACCCCGACAGGGAGTCACGCTGAAGCTTTCTTT.